Listed here are 5 T cell receptor beta chains from one sample, sequenced in a study of T cells in Graves' hyperthyroidism and ophthalmopathy. What was amplified from RNA transcripts were TCR beta CDR3 regions. In the first-round RT-PCR of the TCR CDR3, the HTBI primer set was used. TCRdb ran MiXCR on the multiplex PCR reads and lists one entry per CDR3 protein. The profile covers over 650,000 distinct CDR3 sequences, with about 45% appearing a single time and roughly 6.5% taken by the ten largest. Sequenced sample: peripheral blood or thyroid tissue (not recorded which). The receptors were gathered from an adult man with Graves' disease, either hyperthyroidism or ophthalmopathy (not recorded which).

This CDR3 is CASSVGQGVKYGYTF. CDR3 bases: TGTGCCAGCAGCGTAGGACAGGGGGTCAAATATGGCTACACCTTC. The chain carries TRBV7-2 and TRBJ1-2, with 10 bases lining up with TRBD1. Germline values: CDR1 SGHTA, CDR2 FQGNSA. V trimming: 5 bases; J trimming: 5 bases; junction bases outside the gene matches: 8. The CDR3 runs to 15 residues.

This sequence joins TRBV2 and TRBJ1-2; TRBD1 is a possible D gene (5 bases). Per germline, CDR1 SNHLY and CDR2 FYNNEI. V gave up 8 bases and J gave up 7 bases, with 17 bases separating them. CDR3 length: 13 amino acids. The CDR3 DNA reads TGTGCCAGCTCACCAGAGAGGGGAGGTGGCTACACCTTC. Translated, it gives CASSPERGGGYTF.

This clonotype came up a few times. The genes are TRBV20-1 and TRBJ2-7; the match to TRBD1 covers 7 bases. This CDR3 contains 13 residues. CDR1 and CDR2 from the germline V gene are DFQATT and SNEGSKA (reference sequence). The V segment lost 6 bases and the J segment 0 bases; nucleotides outside the gene matches: 5. CDR3 loop: CSALDRSSYEQYF. DNA for the CDR3: TGCAGTGCCCTGGACAGGAGCTCCTACGAGCAGTACTTC.

The rearrangement links TRBV20-1 to TRBJ1-6; 7 nucleotides align to TRBD1. The V and J ends lost 0 bases and 1 base, in that order; junction bases with no gene match: 9. Germline V gene sequence: CDR1 DFQATT, CDR2 SNEGSKA (reference sequence). CDR3 length: 18 amino acids. CDR3 in DNA: TGCAGTGCTAGAGATCTGAGAGGGGGCAGTTCCTATAATTCACCCCTCCACTTT. Protein sequence: CSARDLRGGSSYNSPLHF.

The gene calls are TRBV15 and TRBJ1-2; D is undetermined. This CDR3 contains 16 residues. Germline V gives CDR1 LNHNV, CDR2 YYDKDF (reference sequence). The V end was cut by 1 base, the J end by 1 base, with 13 bases between. The CDR3 reads CATSRARRAHNYGYTF. In DNA form, the CDR3 reads TGTGCCACCAGCAGAGCTCGGCGGGCCCATAACTATGGCTACACCTTC.